What follows describes a single T cell receptor beta chain. Seattle patients were enrolled while actively infected and followed longitudinally. Produced via immunoSEQ multiplex PCR; TCRdb's table is partial and in-frame only. The sample includes just over 250,000 clones, 80% to 95% of them seen just once. These data come from a study of blood T cell repertoires in COVID-19. Study as a whole: Acute-phase and convalescent COVID-19 samples originated in the United States, Italy and Spain. From T cells, B-cell-depleted T cells, or PBMCs came the material, which was cDNA or gDNA.

V gave up 5 bases and J gave up 2 bases, with 10 bases separating them. The CDR3 length is 15 residues. Germline V gene sequence: CDR1 LGHDT, CDR2 YNNKEL (reference sequence). The sample taken for sequencing was peripheral blood. This chain joins TRBV3-1 (or the pseudogene TRBV3-2) and TRBJ2-6, with a weak D call TRBD1 (6 bases). The receptor's source is a person aged 18 to 30 with COVID-19, enrolled during active disease. The CDR3 is CASSSGAPGANVLTF. The CDR3, as DNA: TGTGCCAGCAGCTCAGGGGCCCCTGGGGCCAACGTCCTGACTTTC.